This T cell receptor (beta chain) stems from a study of cytomegalovirus exposure and HLA in healthy donors (TCRdb year 2017). Context from the whole study: An earlier analysis of approximately 590 of the donors reported more than 250 Gb of sequence data and about 100 million unique TCR beta sequences from around 200 million T cells. An early release that covered 500 to 800 HLA-typed donors contained about 290 gigabases of sequencing data and about 93 million unique TCR sequences. Among the roughly 400 genotyped donors, around 81% belonged to the genetic ancestry cluster associated with self-reported Caucasian donors. The aim of the study was to test whether cataloging public T cell receptors could identify signatures of past pathogen exposure. The T cell repertoires of 666 subjects were profiled by immunosequencing and related to cytomegalovirus serostatus. A separate validation cohort of about 110 different subjects was used in addition to the 666-subject first cohort. To predict cytomegalovirus infection status, the study combined high-throughput TCR immunosequencing, statistical association of individual TCRs with disease status, and machine learning. A later analysis re-analyzed previously published TCR beta repertoires from 660 or so donors and added high-resolution HLA genotyping to study TCR occurrence patterns. Rather than using new phenotypic data, the later analysis identified candidate immune exposures from TCR beta sequences and from how often those sequences occurred across donors. In an earlier analysis of over 550 of the donors, high-throughput TCR beta sequencing was used to judge whether each TCR beta V gene segment behaved as functional or pseudogenic. Alongside the repertoire data, information on donor age, sex, ethnicity and CMV serostatus was compiled. Genome-wide SNP genotypes for about 65% of the 666 donors were used in a later genetic analysis, which treated that subset as a discovery cohort. All discovery cohort repertoires had been generated on a single sequencing platform. HLA typing included class I and class II loci at four-digit resolution. Typing coverage differed by locus: A, B, C, DRB1 and DQB1 were typed in roughly 629-630 donors, DQA1 in 500 to 550, DPA1 in around 610, and DPB1 in 472. Because of strong linkage in the cohort, five DR-DQ haplotypes were treated as single units for association and clustering. Across under 500 genotyped donors of the cohort, an average of roughly 250,000 unique TCR beta nucleotide sequences per donor were sequenced, and roughly a sixth of those sequences were non-productive.

Summary of the overall study and its limitations: Most TCR sequences were observed very rarely across donors, whereas some public TCRs were present in many individuals. Broadly in line with IMGT annotations, most TCR beta V segments showed up in productive rearrangements about 87% or about 30% of the time in an earlier analysis of roughly 590 of the donors. In a later genetic analysis, a missense DCLRE1C variant was associated with V-gene and J-gene trimming of TCR beta chains, and the association was replicated in an independent cohort. Most CMV-associated TCR beta chains appeared to be HLA-restricted in a later analysis, and the HLA associations seemed to be driven largely by CMV exposure. CMV serostatus was the only immune exposure information available for the cohort. A few of the identified cytomegalovirus-associated TCR beta chains were confirmed in vitro to be specific for cytomegalovirus antigens. Because counts were too low, seventeen rarely observed V segments, including chromosome 9 orphons, were left out of the earlier analysis of some 600 of the donors. Because HLA typing was unavailable for some donors at each locus, only the typed subset was used in association tests. A further reported finding was that TCR beta sequences accurately predicted the HLA-A and HLA-B alleles for most subjects in the first cohort. The study gave a list of under 200 TCR beta chains associated with cytomegalovirus. In both the original and validation cohorts, the classifier was reported to diagnose cytomegalovirus status with high specificity and sensitivity. The 87-base-pair reads could not distinguish some IMGT-functional V segments, including TRBV6-2 and TRBV6-3, so those segments were excluded. When HLA alleles, especially DR and DQ, strongly co-occurred, attributing TCR associations to individual alleles was difficult. Correlated functional status among segregating V segments might be attributable to linkage disequilibrium, but an unknown experimental factor could not be ruled out. According to the authors, the approach could potentially be generalized to other disease states and immunological phenotypes. A later analysis reported that several top co-occurrence clusters appeared linked to parvovirus B19, influenza, CMV and Epstein-Barr virus. A group of highly shared sequence variants was considered likely to be a technical artifact of the sequencing pipeline. In a later analysis, 15,000 to 20,000 TCR beta sequences were associated with specific HLA alleles at a false discovery rate of 0.05. A later analysis found that TCR association rates varied across HLA loci, with DRB1 alleles showing the most associated TCRs and HLA-C alleles the fewest. The cohort was sequenced for TCR beta chains only, and without alpha or paired-chain data the features that could be detected were limited. In a later analysis, HLA-associated TCR beta chains showed more clonal expansion and lower generation probabilities than non-associated chains that were equally common. Roughly uniform sequencing depth across donors was assumed in presence/absence analyses, although this assumption may not hold. Compared with the roughly 700-donor mean, donors in an Asian-associated ancestry cluster had fewer N-insertions in productive TCRs, according to a later genetic analysis.

CDR3 length: 15 amino acids, cysteine to phenylalanine. Just the 45-base CDR3 DNA is kept, in frame starting at base 1. Looking up the germline V gene (reference sequence) yields CDR1 LNHDA and CDR2 SQIVND. The germline ends are 10 bases apart after V is trimmed by 1 base and J by 4 bases. The cohort consisted of more than 650 healthy bone marrow donors. All cohort members were sampled while nominally healthy, although unrecorded immune exposures were likely present. The donor tested CMV seropositive and was one of the 289 seropositive cohort members. A peripheral blood sample was provided by each donor, and peripheral blood mononuclear cells were used for TCR beta sequencing. The Qiagen DNeasy Blood Extraction Kit was used to extract genomic DNA from the blood cell samples. The receptor library was made with the immunoSEQ multiplex PCR assay. The multiplex PCR relied on a mix of 60 forward primers for TCR Vbeta segments and 13 reverse primers for TCR Jbeta segments. Amplification of the CDR3 region of rearranged TCR beta genes was performed with a multiplex PCR assay on genomic DNA. The amplified TCR beta libraries were sequenced on the Illumina HiSeq System as 87-base-pair reads. Per the authors' processing: A later analysis tallied 80 million to 95 million unique TCR beta chains across the 666 repertoires, and some 10 million of those chains were shared by two or more donors. To remove PCR and sequencing errors, raw reads were error-corrected and collapsed into unique sequences using a nearest-neighbor algorithm that merged closely related sequences. CDR3 sequences were aligned to IMGT reference sequences to assign V, D and J gene segments. For a sequence to be retained, a match of at least six nucleotides was required to both a V gene segment and a J gene segment. A rearrangement counted as productive if the CDR3 had no stop codons and remained in frame with V and J, and every other rearrangement counted as non-productive. CDR3 was defined according to IMGT convention as the region running from the second conserved V-encoded cysteine to the conserved J-encoded phenylalanine. The earlier analysis of some 580 of the donors excluded any sequence lacking an unambiguous match to a single V gene segment. In an earlier analysis of several hundred of the donors, V segments were called functional above 56.7% productive rearrangements and were called segregating when the between-donor standard deviation exceeded 5%. To diagnose cytomegalovirus status from the catalog of TCR beta chain sequences, a statistical classification framework was built. In a later analysis, TCR nucleotide sequences were compared against IMGT/GENE-DB human TR gene sequences so that V and J genes could be assigned. Using the TCRdist pipeline, a later analysis assigned CDR3 sequences along with most-parsimonious VDJ recombination scenarios. In a later analysis, every TCR beta chain was defined by the combination of its CDR3 amino acid sequence and its V-gene family, and reads without a unique V-gene family were dropped. As a way to deal with suspected cross-contamination and a sequencing artifact, a later analysis dropped 450 to 600 nucleotide sequences that were highly shared and had low generation probability. In a later analysis, a clonal expansion index for each public chain was calculated from normalized within-repertoire ranks of inferred template counts. A later analysis computed generation probabilities with a VDJ recombination model fitted to out-of-frame rearrangements, and checked the results against IGoR. In a later analysis, hypergeometric tests were used to score TCR-TCR, TCR-HLA and TCR-CMV co-occurrence, with a repertoire-size bias correction applied to TCR pairs. To estimate false discovery rates, a later analysis permuted the HLA or CMV assignments 20 times. In a later analysis, co-occurring TCRs were grouped with DBSCAN, and TCRdist sequence similarity was added when clustering was performed within HLA-allele-positive subsets. Repertoires with fewer than 30,000 or more than 120,000 public chains, plus five repertoires with anomalous nucleotide sharing, were excluded from co-occurrence clustering. Not all clones reach the TCRdb copy of this immuneACCESS table, which keeps in-frame sequences only. Checked studies attribute under half of the gap to unresolved V genes and leave the rest unexplained. V, J and clone size derive from that table, while D and trimming were established from the DNA sequence. The sample table shows fewer than 85,000 clones, and roughly 78% are seen once. The ten largest clones take up around 10% of the sample.

With respect to this clone: It lacks a known antigen. No qualities accompany the bases; no much larger clone lies one base away.

The origin of this receptor is a woman aged 40 to 49 in good health and CMV-seropositive. In this chain, TRBV19 is recombined with TRBJ2-2; TRBD1 is a possible D gene, resting on 5 matching bases. Specimen: PBMCs. The encoded CDR3 is CASSIGGQPTGELFF. The DNA sequence is TGTGCCAGTAGTATAGGGGGCCAGCCCACCGGGGAGCTGTTTTTT.